Below are 9 T cell receptor beta chains sequenced from a single sample in a study of T cells in Graves' hyperthyroidism and ophthalmopathy. TCR beta CDR3 region amplification was performed from RNA transcripts. Primed by the HTBI set, a first-round RT-PCR was run on the TCR CDR3. TCRdb reanalysed the multiplex PCR reads using MiXCR and keeps one entry per CDR3 protein. The sample lists around 400,000 distinct CDR3 sequences, around 15% seen once, with approximately 19% in the top ten. Sequenced sample: blood. These receptors originate from a woman in her sixties or seventies with Graves' ophthalmopathy.

This clonotype was detected many times. The V gene is TRBV5-1, the J gene TRBJ1-1, with 11 positions matching TRBD1. With V trimmed by 0 bases and J by 2 bases, 6 bases remained unmatched. The CDR3 length is 17 residues. Germline lookup yields CDR1 SGHRS and CDR2 YFSETQ. The CDR3 DNA sequence: TGCGCCAGCAGCTTGGAGGGACAGGGGGGCGCAAACACTGAAGCTTTCTTT. It codes for CASSLEGQGGANTEAFF.

This chain's CDR3 is CASSETGMVTEAFF. In nucleotides, the CDR3 is TGTGCCAGCAGTGAGACAGGGATGGTTACTGAAGCTTTCTTT. This chain connects TRBV25-1 to TRBJ1-1, with 7 bases that match TRBD1. The CDR3 length is 14 residues. With V trimmed by 3 bases and J by 5 bases, 6 bases remained unmatched. Germline CDR1 reads MGHDK; CDR2 reads SYGVNS.

The chain links TRBV6-1 to TRBJ2-7; the D gene is possibly TRBD1 (5 bases). V lost 7 bases to trimming and J lost 2 bases, with 18 bases between them. The CDR3 sequence is 15 residues long. Germline V gene data show CDR1 as MNHNS and CDR2 as SASEGT. The CDR3 region is CASIITRTNPYEQYF. CDR3 DNA sequence: TGTGCCAGCATAATAACCAGGACAAACCCCTACGAGCAGTACTTC.

This clonotype was counted at least ten times. The chain has TRBV5-1 and TRBJ2-1; 10 bases agree with TRBD1. The CDR3 has 16 residues. The germline gives CDR1 SGHRS, CDR2 YFSETQ. Trimming took 6 bases from V and 2 from J; bases not matched to a gene: 8. CDR3 region: CASTDRDRGTYNEQFF. Written as DNA, the CDR3 is TGCGCCAGCACAGACCGGGACAGGGGAACCTACAATGAGCAGTTCTTC.

At least ten counts were recorded for this clonotype. The rearrangement joins TRBV12-3 or TRBV12-4 to TRBJ2-2; 7 nucleotides match TRBD2. J gave up 8 bases and V 3 bases, and 3 bases lay outside the gene matches. The CDR3 extends over 13 amino acids. The CDR3 DNA follows: TGTGCCAGCAGTTTGGGGGGGTTTGGGGAGCTGTTTTTT. Translation: CASSLGGFGELFF.

This clonotype was seen repeatedly, ten times or more. V is TRBV20-1 and J is TRBJ2-4; D possibly corresponds to TRBD1 (6 bases). The V end lost 6 bases, the J end lost 0 bases, and 15 bases lay between the germline ends. Germline loops: CDR1 DFQATT, CDR2 SNEGSKA (reference sequence). This CDR3 contains 15 residues. DNA of the CDR3: TGCAGTGCCCTACAGGGTGAGGGAGCCAAAAACATTCAGTACTTC. Translated, it gives CSALQGEGAKNIQYF.

This clonotype came up many times. The V gene is TRBV29-1, the J gene TRBJ2-7, with TRBD1 identical over 9 bases. The CDR3 runs to 11 residues. V shed 8 bases and J 4 bases; nucleotides not matched to a gene: 3. The germline V gene has CDR1 SQVTM and CDR2 ANQGSEA. The CDR3 protein is CSYRGQYEQYF. The CDR3 DNA sequence: TGCAGCTACAGGGGGCAGTACGAGCAGTACTTC.

The J gene is TRBJ2-1, the V gene TRBV24-1, with 8 bases aligning to TRBD2. Per the germline V gene, CDR1 is KGHDR and CDR2 is SFDVKD. V lost 3 bases, J lost 7 bases, and 13 bases stayed unmatched. This CDR3 contains 17 residues. As DNA, the CDR3 is TGTGCCACCAGTGATAGGGGGGAAGCGGGAGTGGGTAATGAGCAGTTCTTC. Translated, it gives CATSDRGEAGVGNEQFF.

In its sample, this clonotype was seen many times. The rearrangement joins TRBV7-9 to TRBJ2-3; either TRBD1 or TRBD2 may fit D (5 bases each). The length of the CDR3 is 13 residues. Germline loops: CDR1 SEHNR, CDR2 FQNEAQ (reference sequence). V was pared by 5 bases and J by 6 bases, with 12 bases between. CDR3 bases: TGTGCCAGCAGCCAAAAGGGACCCGATACGCAGTATTTT. Its translation is CASSQKGPDTQYF. The whole variable domain, remainder taken from reference TRBV7-9 and TRBJ2-3, is DTGVSQNPRHKITKRGQNVTFRCDPISEHNRLYWYRQTLGQGPEFLTYFQNEAQLEKSRLLSDRFSAERPKGSFSTLEIQRTEQGDSAMYLCASSQKGPDTQYFGPGTRLTVL.